This TCR beta chain came from a study of blood T cell repertoires in COVID-19. Study-level information: Acute-phase and convalescent COVID-19 samples originated in the United States, Italy and Spain. PBMCs, B-cell-depleted T cells, or T cells were the source of the cDNA or gDNA that made up the material.

Per the authors' pipeline: Cell counts per sample came from amplifying reference gene primers. Some clones are missing from TCRdb's copy, which holds only in-frame ones; the method was immunoSEQ multiplex PCR. V and J calls and clone size are copied from that table; D and trimming were computed from the DNA. The sample has about 130,000 clones; roughly 88% are singletons. The CDR3 has 14 amino acids. Between the trimmed V and J ends, which lost 5 bases and 0 bases, there was a span of 8 bases. Germline-derived CDR1 and CDR2 are MNHEY and SVGAGI. The TCR was taken from a man aged 50-59 years with acute or convalescent COVID-19. Material for sequencing was peripheral blood. This rearrangement joins TRBV6-5 to TRBJ2-1; D remains ambiguous. The CDR3 is CASSPGFSYNEQFF. The CDR3, as DNA: TGTGCCAGCAGTCCCGGGTTCTCCTACAATGAGCAGTTCTTC.